This T cell receptor (beta chain) came from a study of T cells in Graves' hyperthyroidism and ophthalmopathy. As to this clonotype: Its antigen remains unknown.

Researchers amplified the TCR beta CDR3 regions from RNA transcripts. During a first-round RT-PCR of the TCR CDR3, the HTBI primer set was used. MiXCR was run by TCRdb on the multiplex PCR reads, yielding one entry per CDR3 protein. The sample consists of 610,000 or so distinct CDR3 sequences, about half of them appearing once. The germline V gene encodes CDR1 SEHNR and CDR2 FQNEAQ (reference sequence). CDR3 length: 13 amino acids. Trimming removed 5 bases from V and 3 bases from J, with 10 bases in between. A patient was excluded if there was uncontrolled infection, other autoimmune disease, pregnancy or lactation. The diagnoses drew upon clinical symptoms, serum thyroxine and TRAb, thyroid ultrasound and orbital computed tomography. Study outcomes and limitations: In the blood, most expanded thyroid clonotypes above 0.001 appeared as well.

The chain links TRBV7-9 to TRBJ1-2; the D is unclear. The clonotype originates from a woman aged 18-29 years with Graves' hyperthyroidism. Sequenced: peripheral blood or thyroid tissue (not recorded which). Here the CDR3 reads CASSVGADYGYTF. Written as DNA, the CDR3 is TGTGCCAGCAGCGTGGGAGCTGACTATGGCTACACCTTC. The full variable domain, its missing parts supplied by reference TRBV7-9 and TRBJ1-2, is DTGVSQNPRHKITKRGQNVTFRCDPISEHNRLYWYRQTLGQGPEFLTYFQNEAQLEKSRLLSDRFSAERPKGSFSTLEIQRTEQGDSAMYLCASSVGADYGYTFGSGTRLTVV.